This paragraph reports one T cell receptor beta chain. Its antigen is not identified. Recipients boosted at about 4 weeks or about 12 weeks are pooled. The entry originates in a study of T cell responses to AZD1222 COVID-19 vaccine. The V and J ends lost 8 bases and 0 bases respectively, with 17 bases between them. The germline CDR1 and CDR2 sequences are MNHEY and SMNVEV (reference sequence). The CDR3 loop spans 15 amino acids. Measured with immunoSEQ multiplex PCR; TCRdb has only the in-frame clones, and not every one. The sample includes 110,000 or so clones, more than 70% seen only once; the top ten take 6.5%. The study, taken as a whole, reports: Spike-specific TCR breadth and depth were elevated following two AZD1222 doses. Baseline seropositivity occurred in only 5 to 7 AZD1222 recipients.

The source material was peripheral blood, sampled 28 days after the second AZD1222 dose. The chain combines TRBV27 with TRBJ2-7, with D unresolved. The clonotype comes from an adult who received the AZD1222 COVID-19 vaccine. CDR3 residues: CASRLAGTSSYEQYF. CDR3 bases: TGTGCCAGCCGGCTCGCCGGCACGAGCTCCTACGAGCAGTACTTC.